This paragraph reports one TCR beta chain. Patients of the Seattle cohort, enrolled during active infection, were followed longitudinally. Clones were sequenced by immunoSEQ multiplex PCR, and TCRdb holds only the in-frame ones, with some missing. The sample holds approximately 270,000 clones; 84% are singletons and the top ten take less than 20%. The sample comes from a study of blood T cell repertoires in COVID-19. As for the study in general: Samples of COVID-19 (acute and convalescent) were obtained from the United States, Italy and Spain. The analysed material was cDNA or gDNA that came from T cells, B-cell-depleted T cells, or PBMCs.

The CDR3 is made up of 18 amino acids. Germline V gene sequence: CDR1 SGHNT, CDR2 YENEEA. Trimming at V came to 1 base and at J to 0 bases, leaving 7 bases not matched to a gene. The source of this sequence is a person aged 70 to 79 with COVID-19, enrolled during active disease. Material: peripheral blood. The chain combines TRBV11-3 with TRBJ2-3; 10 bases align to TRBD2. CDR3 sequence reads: CASSLGLAGDTSTDTQYF. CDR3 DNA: TGTGCCAGCAGCTTAGGCCTAGCGGGGGATACTAGCACAGATACGCAGTATTTT. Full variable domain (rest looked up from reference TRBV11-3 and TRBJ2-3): EAGVVQSPRYKIIEKKQPVAFWCNPISGHNTLYWYLQNLGQGPELLIRYENEEAVDDSQLPKDRFSAERLKGVDSTLKIQPAELGDSAVYLCASSLGLAGDTSTDTQYFGPGTRLTVL.